This passage covers 17 T cell receptor beta chains from one sample sequenced in a study of cytomegalovirus exposure and HLA in healthy donors. Primers included in the PCR were 60 Vbeta and 13 Jbeta primers. Sequenced by immunoSEQ multiplex PCR; TCRdb stores in-frame clones only, minus some. The table records about 180,000 clones, roughly 75% of them present only once. Material: PBMCs. These receptors originate from a woman under 40 in good health and CMV-seronegative.

The chain couples TRBV10-3 to TRBJ1-5; TRBD1 might be the D (6 bases). CDR3 length: 14 residues. The V end was cut by 5 bases, the J end by 5 bases, with 13 bases between. CDR1 and CDR2 from the germline V gene are ENHRY and SYGVKD. The CDR3 sequence: CAISQTGGDQPQHF. In DNA form, the CDR3 reads TGTGCCATCAGTCAGACGGGGGGCGATCAGCCCCAGCATTTT.

The chain combines TRBV27 with TRBJ2-7; a possible D gene is TRBD1 (5 bases). V was trimmed by 1 base and J by 1 base, leaving 11 bases between them. The CDR3 is 15 residues long. Germline V CDR1 and CDR2: MNHEY, SMNVEV (reference sequence). The CDR3 DNA is TGTGCCAGCAGTTTATGGCAGGGTCCTTCCTACGAGCAGTACTTC. It specifies CASSLWQGPSYEQYF.

This clone has just a few counts. The V gene is TRBV19, the J gene TRBJ1-5; D gene ambiguous. The CDR3 totals 15 residues. V was cut by 1 base and J by 3 bases, with 10 bases left in between. Germline lookup yields CDR1 LNHDA and CDR2 SQIVND (reference sequence). The CDR3 sequence is CASSIAAAANQPQHF. The CDR3 DNA follows: TGTGCCAGTAGTATAGCGGCGGCAGCCAATCAGCCCCAGCATTTT.

For this clone: One junction end does not reproduce the germline sequence, and a read error may be involved. This specimen includes other DNA sequences encoding the same CDR3. The V call is TRBV6-5, the J call TRBJ1-5; D not certain. The germline V gene encodes CDR1 MNHEY and CDR2 SVGAGI. This CDR3 region has 14 residues. The CDR3 DNA reads as TGCGCCAGCAGTTACTCGGAGGGAAATCAGCCCCAGCATTTT. It is translated as CASSYSEGNQPQHF.

The chain combines TRBV4-3 with TRBJ2-5; maybe TRBD2 (6 bases). V was cut by 4 bases and J by 1 base, with 7 bases left in between. This CDR3 has 13 amino acids. Germline V gene data show CDR1 as LGHNA and CDR2 as YSLEER. The DNA of the CDR3 is TGCGCCAGCAGCCGCGGGGTCCAAGAGACCCAGTACTTC. Its protein product is CASSRGVQETQYF.

This clone appeared once. Mismatch with germline at one junction end may stem from a read error. The CDR3 region has the DNA TGTGCCAGTAGTACTCAGACTAGCGGGGAGGTCTTC. Residues: CASSTQTSGEVF. J is TRBJ2-1 and V is TRBV19; TRBD2 matches at 11 bases. The CDR3 consists of 12 residues. From germline, CDR1 is LNHDA and CDR2 SQIVND (reference sequence).

This rearrangement joins TRBV25-1 to TRBJ1-2; the D is unclear. Germline V gene sequence: CDR1 MGHDK, CDR2 SYGVNS. This CDR3 region has 13 residues. V was trimmed by 2 bases and J by 10 bases, leaving 14 bases between them. The CDR3 DNA reads TGTGCCAGCAGTGAAAATAACGGAGATTACTACACCTTC. It yields the protein CASSENNGDYYTF.

The rearrangement links TRBV18 to TRBJ1-1; 7 bases line up with TRBD1. The CDR3 extends over 15 amino acids. Germline CDR1 is KGHSH and CDR2 is LQKENI. V trimming: 4 bases; J trimming: 4 bases; junction bases outside the gene matches: 9. The CDR3 DNA reads as TGTGCCAGCTCACAGGGACAGCGAAGGGGCACTGAAGCTTTCTTT. This encodes CASSQGQRRGTEAFF.

This clone turned up a few times. The rearrangement joins TRBV30 to TRBJ1-1, with TRBD1 as a possible D gene (5 bases). The CDR3 loop spans 11 amino acids. Between the trimmed V and J ends, which lost 8 bases and 3 bases, there was a span of 10 bases. Germline CDR1 and CDR2: GTSNPN and SVGIG (reference sequence). The CDR3 here is CAGGGYTEAFF. CDR3 coding DNA: TGTGCCGGTGGGGGGTACACTGAAGCTTTCTTT.

V and J are TRBV4-2 and TRBJ2-7; D is possibly TRBD2 (6 bases). The CDR3 sequence is 17 residues long. V lost 1 base, J lost 2 bases, and 18 bases lay in between. Germline CDR1 is LGHNA and CDR2 is YNFKEQ. CDR3 nucleotide sequence: TGTGCCAGCAGCCAAGTTGACGTGGCCGGGGGAGCCTACGAGCAGTACTTC. Its protein is CASSQVDVAGGAYEQYF.

The rearrangement links TRBV6-1 to TRBJ2-1, with TRBD1 matching 8 bases. The V gene's germline CDR1 is MNHNS and CDR2 SASEGT. The CDR3 runs to 15 residues. With V trimmed by 5 bases and J by 0 bases, 3 bases remained unmatched. CDR3 DNA: TGTGCCAGCAGTCGGACAGGGAGCTCCTACAATGAGCAGTTCTTC. Amino acids: CASSRTGSSYNEQFF.

The chain carries TRBV7-2 and TRBJ2-1; D perhaps matches TRBD2 (5 bases). The CDR3 loop spans 16 amino acids. Germline CDR1 SGHTA, CDR2 FQGNSA. V lost 6 bases, J lost 0 bases, and 15 bases lay in between. This CDR3 is CASRYDGLSSYNEQFF. For the CDR3, the DNA is TGTGCCAGCAGATACGATGGACTGAGCTCCTACAATGAGCAGTTCTTC.

This chain joins TRBV7-2 and TRBJ2-1; 9 bases map to TRBD1. V lost 5 bases and J lost 4; bases outside the gene matches: 3. The CDR3 length is 14 residues. Germline-derived CDR1 and CDR2 are SGHTA and FQGNSA. CDR3 sequence reads: CASSPDRGYNEQFF. In DNA form, the CDR3 reads TGTGCCAGCAGCCCGGACAGGGGTTACAATGAGCAGTTCTTC.

This chain joins TRBV28 and TRBJ2-1; 7 bases agree with TRBD2. CDR3 length equals 20 residues. Unmatched junction bases numbered 18, after V lost 4 bases and J lost 0 bases. From germline, CDR1 is MDHEN and CDR2 SYDVKM. The CDR3 sequence: CASSSLTGRSDRNSYNEQFF. CDR3 DNA: TGTGCCAGCAGTTCCCTAACCGGGAGGAGCGACCGTAACTCCTACAATGAGCAGTTCTTC.

Only one count was recorded for this clone. The V and J genes are TRBV30 and TRBJ2-3, with 9 bases matching TRBD1. The J segment lost 5 bases and the V segment lost 0 bases, leaving 9 bases of the junction unmatched. CDR1 is GTSNPN, CDR2 SVGIG, per germline (reference sequence). The CDR3 spans 16 residues. The CDR3 region has the DNA TGTGCCTGGAGTGTTTCGTGGGACAGGGTGGGAGATACGCAGTATTTT. Translating gives CAWSVSWDRVGDTQYF.

The V gene is TRBV5-1, the J gene TRBJ1-2; a possible D gene is TRBD1 (6 bases). The V end was cut by 0 bases, the J end by 7 bases, with 13 bases between. This CDR3 contains 14 residues. Germline CDR1 and CDR2: SGHRS and YFSETQ. CDR3 nucleotide sequence: TGCGCCAGCAGCTTGGAACTTTGGGACATTGGCTACACCTTC. Protein product: CASSLELWDIGYTF.

This clone was counted a single time. The chain links TRBV11-2 to TRBJ2-1; 9 nucleotides align to TRBD2. V was clipped by 5 bases and J by 2 bases; unmatched bases: 4. This CDR3 is built from 15 residues. In germline, CDR1 is SGHAT, CDR2 FQNNGV. The DNA for the CDR3 is TGTGCCAGCAGCGAATTAGCGGGGGCCTACAATGAGCAGTTCTTC. The encoded protein is CASSELAGAYNEQFF. Full variable domain (remainder filled in from reference TRBV11-2 and TRBJ2-1): EAGVAQSPRYKIIEKRQSVAFWCNPISGHATLYWYQQILGQGPKLLIQFQNNGVVDDSQLPKDRFSAERLKGVDSTLKIQPAKLEDSAVYLCASSELAGAYNEQFFGPGTRLTVL.